Sequencing of this TCR beta chain was carried out in a study of identical twins. About this clonotype itself: Its antigen is not known.

TCRdb processed the 5' RACE reads anew with MiXCR; each CDR3 protein has one entry. The table has approximately 500,000 distinct CDR3 sequences, 15% seen once. CDR3 length equals 15 residues. Trimming took 3 bases from V and 3 from J; bases not matched to a gene: 10. Per germline, CDR1 DFQATT and CDR2 SNEGSKA (reference sequence). Study-level findings and limits: Abundant beta clonotypes from cord blood had fewer insertions, unlike memory repertoires, which showed none. The study found weaker excess twin sharing in beta out-of-frame sequences.

These data are also associated with another study on yellow fever vaccine responses in identical twins.

The sequencing input was CD4+ T cells sorted from blood. The gene calls are TRBV20-1 and TRBJ2-7, with TRBD2 identical over 8 bases. The receptor was isolated from a woman aged 18-29 years in good health. The CDR3 bases are TGCAGTGCTAGTAGGTCCGGGAGGGGTGACTACGAGCAGTACTTC. Amino acids: CSASRSGRGDYEQYF.